Given below is one TCR beta chain in context. The entry originates in a study of cytomegalovirus exposure and HLA in healthy donors. Across the whole study: A preliminary data release comprised 80 million to 95 million unique TCRs obtained from HLA-typed donors.

PCR used 60 Vbeta primers and 13 Jbeta primers. Assay used: immunoSEQ multiplex PCR; TCRdb lists only in-frame clones, some missing. The sample includes roughly 190,000 clones, over 70% seen only once; the top ten take around 1.4%. The CDR3 extends over 14 amino acids. J was trimmed by 9 bases and V by 5 bases; bases with no gene match: 7. CDR1 is LNHDA, CDR2 SQIVND, per germline (reference sequence). This clonotype was sampled from a man younger than 40 in good health and CMV-seronegative. The chain links TRBV19 to TRBJ1-6; 7 positions agree with TRBD1. The sequenced sample consisted of PBMCs. CDR3 loop: CASSPGTDFSPLHF. The DNA for the CDR3 is TGTGCCAGTAGTCCCGGGACAGATTTTTCACCCCTCCACTTT.